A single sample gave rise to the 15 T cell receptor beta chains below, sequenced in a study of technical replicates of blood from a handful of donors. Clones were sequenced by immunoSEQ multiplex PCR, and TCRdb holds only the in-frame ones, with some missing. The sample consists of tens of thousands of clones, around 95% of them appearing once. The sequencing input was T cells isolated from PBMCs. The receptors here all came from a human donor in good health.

In nucleotides, the CDR3 is TGTGCCAGCAGCCTCGATAAGAGCCCTGAAGCTTTCTTT. Protein: CASSLDKSPEAFF. The chain couples TRBV13 to TRBJ1-1; D gene unclear. This CDR3 comprises 13 residues. The V gene's germline CDR1 is PRHDT and CDR2 FYEKMQ (reference sequence). The V and J ends lost 5 bases and 6 bases respectively, with 13 bases between them.

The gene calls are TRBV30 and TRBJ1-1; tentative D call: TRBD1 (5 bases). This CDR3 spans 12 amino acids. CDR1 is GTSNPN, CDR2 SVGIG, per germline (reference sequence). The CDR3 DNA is TGTGCGCGGGGGAGGGGGAACACTGAAGCTTTCTTT. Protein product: CARGRGNTEAFF.

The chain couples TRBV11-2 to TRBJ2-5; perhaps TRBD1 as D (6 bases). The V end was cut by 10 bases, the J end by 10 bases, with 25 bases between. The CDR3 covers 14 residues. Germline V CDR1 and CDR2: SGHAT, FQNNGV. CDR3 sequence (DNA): TGTGCCACCATAACAACCGAAGAAGGGGGTGACCAGTACTTC. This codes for CATITTEEGGDQYF.

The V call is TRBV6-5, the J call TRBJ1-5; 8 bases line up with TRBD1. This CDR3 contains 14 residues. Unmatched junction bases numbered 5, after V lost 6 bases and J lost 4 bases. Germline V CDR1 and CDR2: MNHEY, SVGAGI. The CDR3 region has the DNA TGTGCCAGCAGAAAGGGACAGGCAAATCAGCCCCAGCATTTT. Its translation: CASRKGQANQPQHF.

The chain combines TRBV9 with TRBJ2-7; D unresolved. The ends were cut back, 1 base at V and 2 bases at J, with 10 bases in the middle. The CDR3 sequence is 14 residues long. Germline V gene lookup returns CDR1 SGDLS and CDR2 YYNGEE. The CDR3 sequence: CASSVMLDAYEQYF. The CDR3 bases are TGTGCCAGCAGCGTAATGTTAGATGCCTACGAGCAGTACTTC.

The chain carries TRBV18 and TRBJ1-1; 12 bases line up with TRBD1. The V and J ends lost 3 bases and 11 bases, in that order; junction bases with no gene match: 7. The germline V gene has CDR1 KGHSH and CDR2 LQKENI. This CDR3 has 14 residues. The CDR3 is CASSPYRDRGLAFF. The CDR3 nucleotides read TGTGCCAGCTCACCCTACCGGGACAGGGGGCTTGCTTTCTTT.

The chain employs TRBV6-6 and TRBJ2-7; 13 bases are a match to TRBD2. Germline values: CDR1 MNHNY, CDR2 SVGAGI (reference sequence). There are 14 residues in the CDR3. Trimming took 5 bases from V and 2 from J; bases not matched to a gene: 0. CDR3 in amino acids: CASSGLAGAYEQYF. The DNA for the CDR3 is TGTGCCAGCAGTGGACTAGCGGGAGCCTACGAGCAGTACTTC.

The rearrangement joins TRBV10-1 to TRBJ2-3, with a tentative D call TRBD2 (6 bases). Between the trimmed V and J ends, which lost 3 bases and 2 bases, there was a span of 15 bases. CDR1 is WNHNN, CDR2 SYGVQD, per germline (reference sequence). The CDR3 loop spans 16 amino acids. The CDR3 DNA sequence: TGCGCCAGCAGTGACCCCGGGACTTTTGACACAGATACGCAGTATTTT. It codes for CASSDPGTFDTDTQYF.

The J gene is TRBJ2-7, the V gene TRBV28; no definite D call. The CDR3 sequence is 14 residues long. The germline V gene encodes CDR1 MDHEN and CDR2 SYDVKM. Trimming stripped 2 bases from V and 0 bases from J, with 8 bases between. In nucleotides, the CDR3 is TGTGCCAGCAGTTTACGTAAGAGCTCCTACGAGCAGTACTTC. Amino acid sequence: CASSLRKSSYEQYF.

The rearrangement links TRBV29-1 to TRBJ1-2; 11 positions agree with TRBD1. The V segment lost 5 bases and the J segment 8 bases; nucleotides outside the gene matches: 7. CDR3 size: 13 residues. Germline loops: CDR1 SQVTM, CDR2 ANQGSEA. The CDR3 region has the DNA TGCAGCGTTATTGGACAGGGGGCGCGAGGCTACACCTTC. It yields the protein CSVIGQGARGYTF.

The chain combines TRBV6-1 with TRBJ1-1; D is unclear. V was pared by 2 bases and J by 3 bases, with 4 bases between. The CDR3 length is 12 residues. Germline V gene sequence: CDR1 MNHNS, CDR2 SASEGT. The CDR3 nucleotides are TGTGCCAGCAGTGAACCGTACACTGAAGCTTTCTTT. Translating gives CASSEPYTEAFF.

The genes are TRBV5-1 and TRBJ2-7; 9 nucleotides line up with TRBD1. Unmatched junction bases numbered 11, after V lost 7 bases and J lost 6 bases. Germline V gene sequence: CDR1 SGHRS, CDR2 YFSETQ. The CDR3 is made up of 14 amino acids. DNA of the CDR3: TGCGCCAGCGGGTCCGGGACAGGGTGGCCCGAGCAGTACTTC. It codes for CASGSGTGWPEQYF.

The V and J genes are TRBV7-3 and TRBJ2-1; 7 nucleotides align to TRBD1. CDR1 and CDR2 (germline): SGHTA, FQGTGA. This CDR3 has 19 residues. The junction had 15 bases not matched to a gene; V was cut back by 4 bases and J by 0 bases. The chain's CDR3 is CASSSVGQANPSSYNEQFF. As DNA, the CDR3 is TGTGCCAGCAGCTCCGTTGGACAGGCCAACCCAAGCTCCTACAATGAGCAGTTCTTC.

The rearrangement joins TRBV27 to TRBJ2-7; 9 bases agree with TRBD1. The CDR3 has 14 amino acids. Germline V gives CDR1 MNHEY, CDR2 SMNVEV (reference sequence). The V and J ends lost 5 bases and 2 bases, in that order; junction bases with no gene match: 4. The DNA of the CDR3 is TGTGCCAGCAGTCTCGGACAGGGGCCCTACGAGCAGTACTTC. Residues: CASSLGQGPYEQYF.

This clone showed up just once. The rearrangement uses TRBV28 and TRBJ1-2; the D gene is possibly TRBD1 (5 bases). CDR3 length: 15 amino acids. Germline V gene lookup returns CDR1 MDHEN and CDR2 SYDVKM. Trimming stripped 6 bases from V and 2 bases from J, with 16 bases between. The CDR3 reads CASRGGGKTNYGYTF. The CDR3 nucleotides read TGTGCCAGCAGGGGCGGGGGAAAGACGAACTATGGCTACACCTTC.